The rows below give T cell receptor beta chains drawn from one sample of a study of blood T cells in healthy people across ages. A single record per CDR3 protein comes from TCRdb applying MiXCR to the 5' RACE reads. Among about 780,000 distinct CDR3 sequences listed, roughly 25% were seen once. These data are also associated with another study on T cells of mothers and their children.

The sequenced material came from blood. The receptors here all came from a boy aged 5-17 years in good health. CDR3s include the opening cysteine and the closing phenylalanine or tryptophan. Each record gives: CDR3 DNA, CDR3 protein, clone size, J gene, V gene, D gene. A D gene is named only where the DNA matches it firmly. The size of a clone is reported for some rows only, either as once, few or many, or as a class for expanded clones.

DNA: TGCAGTGCTAGTGGTACCGGGGGGGATGAGCAGTTCTTC
CDR3: CSASGTGGDEQFF
size: -
J: TRBJ2-1
V: TRBV20-1
D: TRBD2

DNA: TGTGCCAGCATGCGGGACAGGGGGTCCTACGAGCAGTACTTC
CDR3: CASMRDRGSYEQYF
size: -
J: TRBJ2-7
V: TRBV7-2
D: TRBD1

DNA: TGTGCCAGCAGTTCAACAGGGATTAGCAATCAGCCCCAGCATTTT
CDR3: CASSSTGISNQPQHF
size: -
J: TRBJ1-5
V: TRBV6-5
D: -

DNA: TGCGCCAGCAGCTCCGGGACTAGTCTCGGCAATGAGCAGTTCTTC
CDR3: CASSSGTSLGNEQFF
size: -
J: TRBJ2-1
V: TRBV5-1
D: TRBD2

DNA: TGCAGTGCTAGAGTGGAGGAAGCGGGGGGGCCTAGGTACCAAGAGACCCAGTACTTC
CDR3: CSARVEEAGGPRYQETQYF
size: few
J: TRBJ2-5
V: TRBV20-1
D: TRBD2

DNA: TGTGCCAGCTCCCATGAAGGTGGCTACACCTTC
CDR3: CASSHEGGYTF
size: once
J: TRBJ1-2
V: TRBV27
D: -

DNA: TGTGCCAGCGGGGACTCGGGGGCAGAAAACACCATATATTTT
CDR3: CASGDSGAENTIYF
size: -
J: TRBJ1-3
V: TRBV28
D: -

DNA: TGTGCCAGCAGCCAAGATTCCCCAGGGGGCGGTGAAAAACTGTTTTTT
CDR3: CASSQDSPGGGEKLFF
size: few
J: TRBJ1-4
V: TRBV3-1
D: TRBD1

DNA: TGCGCCAGCAGCTTTTCACCGGGGAGGCTCCCCTACAATGAGCAGTTCTTC
CDR3: CASSFSPGRLPYNEQFF
size: few
J: TRBJ2-1
V: TRBV5-1
D: -

DNA: TGTGCCAGCAGTTTAGGCTCCGGGACAAGCAACACCGGGGAGCTGTTTTTT
CDR3: CASSLGSGTSNTGELFF
size: -
J: TRBJ2-2
V: TRBV12-3/TRBV12-4
D: -

DNA: TGTGCCAGCAGTTTAGCTCGGAACACCGGGGAGCTGTTTTTT
CDR3: CASSLARNTGELFF
size: many
J: TRBJ2-2
V: TRBV5-1
D: -

DNA: TGCAGTGCAAGACTAGCGGACTCCTACAATGAGCAGTTCTTC
CDR3: CSARLADSYNEQFF
size: few
J: TRBJ2-1
V: TRBV20-1
D: TRBD2

DNA: TGTGCCAGCAGTGAAGAAGGGTCAAGCCAGACCGGGGAGCTGTTTTTT
CDR3: CASSEEGSSQTGELFF
size: few
J: TRBJ2-2
V: TRBV2
D: -

DNA: TGTGCCAGCTCAGTCCGGGGTCGGGTTTGGGAAAAACTGTTTTTT
CDR3: CASSVRGRVWEKLFF
size: few
J: TRBJ1-4
V: TRBV27
D: -

DNA: TGTGCCAGCAGTCACACAGGGTCCTACGAGCAGTACTTC
CDR3: CASSHTGSYEQYF
size: -
J: TRBJ2-7
V: TRBV6-6
D: -